The 3 T cell receptor beta chains reported below all come from one sample, sequenced in a study of cytomegalovirus exposure and HLA in healthy donors. Primers: 60 Vbeta forward and 13 Jbeta reverse. TCRdb's table, derived via immunoSEQ multiplex PCR, lists solely in-frame clones and lacks some. The sample holds about 120,000 clones; 76% are singletons and the top ten take 10% to 15%. Source material: PBMCs. Every receptor here comes from a middle-aged woman in good health and CMV-seropositive.

The gene calls are TRBV27 and TRBJ1-5, with TRBD1 as a possible D gene (6 bases). Trimming removed 6 bases at V and 3 bases at J, with 12 bases between. Germline V gene lookup returns CDR1 MNHEY and CDR2 SMNVEV (reference sequence). The CDR3 contains 14 residues. CDR3 bases: TGTGCCAGCAGGCTATCAGGGGACAATCAGCCCCAGCATTTT. It is translated as CASRLSGDNQPQHF.

This clone has only one observation. Other DNA sequences of this sample code for an identical CDR3. The chain uses TRBV16 and TRBJ1-3; D remains unclear. The CDR3 contains 15 residues. Per germline, CDR1 KGHSY and CDR2 FQNENV. V was trimmed by 0 bases and J by 2 bases, leaving 8 bases between them. Here the CDR3 DNA reads TGTGCCAGCAGCCAATCCTCCGGTCCTGGAAACACCATATATTTT. It encodes CASSQSSGPGNTIYF. Drawing the rest from reference TRBV16 and TRBJ1-3, the complete variable domain is GEEVAQTPKHLVRGEGQKAKLYCAPIKGHSYVFWYQQVLKNEFKFLISFQNENVFDETGMPKERFSAKCLPNSPCSLEIQATKLEDSAVYFCASSQSSGPGNTIYFGEGSWLTVV.

The chain uses TRBV19 and TRBJ1-5, with D maybe TRBD1 (5 bases). V was shortened by 3 bases and J by 4 bases, with 16 bases between the two germline ends. The CDR3 has 16 residues. CDR1 LNHDA and CDR2 SQIVND come from the germline V gene (reference sequence). The CDR3 here is CASSIVGALSNQPQHF. CDR3 sequence (DNA): TGTGCCAGTAGTATCGTTGGGGCCCTTTCAAATCAGCCCCAGCATTTT. The variable domain in full, with the rest retrieved from reference TRBV19 and TRBJ1-5, is DGGITQSPKYLFRKEGQNVTLSCEQNLNHDAMYWYRQDPGQGLRLIYYSQIVNDFQKGDIAEGYSVSREKKESFPLTVTSAQKNPTAFYLCASSIVGALSNQPQHFGDGTRLSIL.